The present T cell receptor (beta chain) was sequenced within a study of T cell responses to AZD1222 COVID-19 vaccine. With respect to this clone: Its antigen is unidentified.

The study's findings and limits: Donors were mostly white British, more females; clonal diversity possibly underestimated.

Generated by immunoSEQ multiplex PCR, the TCRdb table keeps only in-frame clones and is missing some. The sample includes 110,000 to 150,000 clones, 85% to 95% of them seen just once. The germline V gene encodes CDR1 MNHEY and CDR2 SMNVEV (reference sequence). The V end lost 5 bases, the J end lost 0 bases, and 8 bases lay between the germline ends. The CDR3 length is 14 residues. This receptor was obtained from an adult in good health. The chain uses TRBV27 and TRBJ1-3; D is unclear. This specimen was peripheral blood, taken on day 0 of AZD1222 vaccination. The CDR3 reads CASSPSTSGNTIYF. CDR3 nucleotide sequence: TGTGCCAGCAGTCCGTCAACCTCTGGAAACACCATATATTTT.